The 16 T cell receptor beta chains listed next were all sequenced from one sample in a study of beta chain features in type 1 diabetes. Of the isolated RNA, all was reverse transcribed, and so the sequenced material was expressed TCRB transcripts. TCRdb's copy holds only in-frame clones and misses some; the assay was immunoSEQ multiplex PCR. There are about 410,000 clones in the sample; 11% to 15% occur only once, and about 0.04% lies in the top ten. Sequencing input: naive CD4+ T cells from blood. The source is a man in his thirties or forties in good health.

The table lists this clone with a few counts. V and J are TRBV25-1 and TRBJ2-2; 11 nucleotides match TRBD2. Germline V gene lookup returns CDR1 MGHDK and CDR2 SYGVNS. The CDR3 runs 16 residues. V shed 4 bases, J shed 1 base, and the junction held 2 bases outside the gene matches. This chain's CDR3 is CASSAGLAGNTGELFF. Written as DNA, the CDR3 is TGTGCCAGCAGTGCCGGACTAGCGGGGAACACCGGGGAGCTGTTTTTT. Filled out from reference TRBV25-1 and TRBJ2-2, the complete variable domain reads EADIYQTPRYLVIGTGKKITLECSQTMGHDKMYWYQQDPGMELHLIHYSYGVNSTEKGDLSSESTVSRIRTEHFPLTLESARPSHTSQYLCASSAGLAGNTGELFFGEGSRLTVL.

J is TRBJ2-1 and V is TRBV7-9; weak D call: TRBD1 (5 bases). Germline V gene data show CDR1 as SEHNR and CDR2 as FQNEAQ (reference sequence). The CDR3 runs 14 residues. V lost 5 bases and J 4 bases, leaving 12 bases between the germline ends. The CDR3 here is CASSLSTEYNEQFF. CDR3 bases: TGTGCCAGCAGCCTGTCGACAGAATACAATGAGCAGTTCTTC.

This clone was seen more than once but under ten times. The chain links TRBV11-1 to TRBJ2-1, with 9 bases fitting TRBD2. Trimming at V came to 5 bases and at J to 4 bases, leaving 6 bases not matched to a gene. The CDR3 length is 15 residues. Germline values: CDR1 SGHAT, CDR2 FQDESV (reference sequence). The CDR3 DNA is TGTGCCAGCAGCCGTGGCGGGAGGGGTTACAATGAGCAGTTCTTC. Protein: CASSRGGRGYNEQFF.

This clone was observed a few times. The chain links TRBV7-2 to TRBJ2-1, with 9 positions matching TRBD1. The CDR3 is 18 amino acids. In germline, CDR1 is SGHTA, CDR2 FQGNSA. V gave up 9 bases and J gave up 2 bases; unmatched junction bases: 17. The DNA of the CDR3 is TGTGCCAGTGGAAGGGACAGGGCGCTCCGAATTCCCTACAATGAGCAGTTCTTC. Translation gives CASGRDRALRIPYNEQFF.

The CDR3 protein is CASSLPANTEAFF. CDR3 in DNA: TGTGCCAGCAGTTTACCGGCGAACACTGAAGCTTTCTTT. This chain links TRBV28 with TRBJ1-1; D not resolved. V was clipped by 2 bases and J by 1 base, with 5 bases between them. The CDR3 covers 13 residues. CDR1 is MDHEN, CDR2 SYDVKM, per germline.

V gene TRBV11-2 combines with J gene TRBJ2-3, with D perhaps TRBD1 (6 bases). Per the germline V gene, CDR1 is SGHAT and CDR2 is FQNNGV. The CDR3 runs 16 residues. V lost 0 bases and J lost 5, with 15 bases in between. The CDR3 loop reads CASSLDPGRGVDTQYF. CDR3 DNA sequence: TGTGCCAGCAGCTTAGATCCTGGCAGGGGAGTAGATACGCAGTATTTT.

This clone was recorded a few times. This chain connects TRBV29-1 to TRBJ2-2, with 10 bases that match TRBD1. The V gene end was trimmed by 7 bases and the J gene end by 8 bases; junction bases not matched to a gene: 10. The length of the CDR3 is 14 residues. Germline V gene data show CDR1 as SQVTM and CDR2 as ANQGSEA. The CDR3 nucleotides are TGCAGCGCCCGGGACAGGGGAGGTGTTGGGGAGCTGTTTTTT. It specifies CSARDRGGVGELFF.

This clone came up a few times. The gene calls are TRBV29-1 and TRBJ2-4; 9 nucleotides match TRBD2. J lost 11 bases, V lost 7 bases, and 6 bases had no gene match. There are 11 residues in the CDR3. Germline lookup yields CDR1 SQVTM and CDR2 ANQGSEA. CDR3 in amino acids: CSATGTSFQYF. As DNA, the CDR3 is TGCAGCGCAACCGGGACTAGCTTTCAGTACTTC.

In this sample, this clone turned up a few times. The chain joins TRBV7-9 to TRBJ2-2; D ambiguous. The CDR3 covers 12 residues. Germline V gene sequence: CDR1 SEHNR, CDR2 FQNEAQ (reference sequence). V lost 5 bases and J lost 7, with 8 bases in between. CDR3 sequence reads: CASSPISGELFF. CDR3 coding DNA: TGTGCCAGCAGCCCAATCAGCGGGGAGCTGTTTTTT.

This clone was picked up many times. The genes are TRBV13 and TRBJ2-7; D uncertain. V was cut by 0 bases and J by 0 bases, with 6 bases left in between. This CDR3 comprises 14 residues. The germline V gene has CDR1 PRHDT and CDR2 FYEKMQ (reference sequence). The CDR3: CASSLGQISYEQYV. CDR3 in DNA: TGTGCCAGCAGCTTAGGACAGATCTCCTACGAGCAGTACGTC.

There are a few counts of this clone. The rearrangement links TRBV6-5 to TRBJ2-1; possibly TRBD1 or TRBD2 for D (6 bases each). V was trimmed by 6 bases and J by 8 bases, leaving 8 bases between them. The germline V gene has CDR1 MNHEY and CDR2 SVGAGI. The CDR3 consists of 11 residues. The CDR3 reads CASRRGDEQFF. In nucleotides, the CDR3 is TGTGCCAGCAGAAGGGGGGATGAGCAGTTCTTC.

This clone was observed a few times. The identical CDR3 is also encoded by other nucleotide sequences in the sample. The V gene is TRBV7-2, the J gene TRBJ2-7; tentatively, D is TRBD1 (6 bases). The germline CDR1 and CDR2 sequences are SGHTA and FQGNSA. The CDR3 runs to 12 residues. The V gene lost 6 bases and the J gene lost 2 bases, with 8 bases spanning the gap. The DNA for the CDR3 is TGTGCCAGCAGGGGACAAACCTACGAGCAGTACTTC. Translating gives CASRGQTYEQYF.

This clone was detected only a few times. Here the CDR3 reads CASSTQGTDTQYF. DNA of the CDR3: TGTGCCAGCAGCACGCAGGGGACAGATACGCAGTATTTT. The gene calls are TRBV5-4 and TRBJ2-3; possibly TRBD1 for D (6 bases). Germline V lookup: CDR1 SGHNT, CDR2 YYREEE (reference sequence). V was pared by 4 bases and J by 3 bases, with 9 bases between. The CDR3 sequence is 13 residues long.

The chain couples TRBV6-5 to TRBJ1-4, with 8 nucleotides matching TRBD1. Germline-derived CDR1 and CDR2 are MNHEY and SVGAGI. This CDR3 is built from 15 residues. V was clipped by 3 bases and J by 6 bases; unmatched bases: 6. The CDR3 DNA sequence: TGTGCCAGCAGTTATTCCGGGACAGGACATGAAAAACTGTTTTTT. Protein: CASSYSGTGHEKLFF.

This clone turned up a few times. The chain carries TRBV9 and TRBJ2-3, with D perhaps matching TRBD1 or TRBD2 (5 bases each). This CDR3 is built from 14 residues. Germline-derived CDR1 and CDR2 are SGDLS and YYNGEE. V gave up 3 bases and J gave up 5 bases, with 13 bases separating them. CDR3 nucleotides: TGTGCCAGCAGCGACGGGACGACTAAAGATACGCAGTATTTT. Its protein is CASSDGTTKDTQYF.

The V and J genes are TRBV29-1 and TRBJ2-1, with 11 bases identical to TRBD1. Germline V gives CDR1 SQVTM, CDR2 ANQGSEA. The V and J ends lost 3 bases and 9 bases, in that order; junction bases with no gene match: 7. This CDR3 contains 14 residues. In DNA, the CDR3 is TGCAGCGTTGAGGGACAGGGGGTTTTCGGTGAGCAGTTCTTC. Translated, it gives CSVEGQGVFGEQFF.